This T cell receptor beta chain was sequenced in a study of blood T cell repertoires in COVID-19. Study information: Specimens from acute and convalescent COVID-19 originated in the United States, Italy and Spain. T cells, B-cell-depleted T cells, or PBMCs provided the cDNA or gDNA that served as material.

The repertoire was sequenced with immunoSEQ multiplex PCR; TCRdb's copy has only in-frame clones and lacks some. The table records 150,000 to 200,000 clones, about 81% of them present only once. Per germline, CDR1 SGHKS and CDR2 YYEKEE (reference sequence). This CDR3 has 15 amino acids. The junction had 7 bases not matched to a gene; V was cut back by 3 bases and J by 7 bases. Seattle patient enrollment occurred during active infection, with longitudinal follow-up thereafter. V and J are TRBV5-5 and TRBJ1-1, with 12 bases identical to TRBD1. Sample: peripheral blood. The TCR was taken from a woman aged 55-69 years with COVID-19, enrolled during active disease. CDR3 sequence reads: CASSWTGQGAFEAFF. CDR3 in DNA: TGTGCCAGCAGCTGGACGGGACAGGGGGCATTTGAAGCTTTCTTT.